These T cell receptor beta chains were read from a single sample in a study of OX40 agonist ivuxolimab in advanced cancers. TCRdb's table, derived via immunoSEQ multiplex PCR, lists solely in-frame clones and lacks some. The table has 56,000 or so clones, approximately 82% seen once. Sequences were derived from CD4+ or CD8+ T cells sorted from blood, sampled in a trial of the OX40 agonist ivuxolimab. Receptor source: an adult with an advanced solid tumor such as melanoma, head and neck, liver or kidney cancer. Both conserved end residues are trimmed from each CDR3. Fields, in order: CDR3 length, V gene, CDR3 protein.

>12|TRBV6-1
ASIALASTDTQY
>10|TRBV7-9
ASSGSSYEQY
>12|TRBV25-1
ASMWDLTGETQY
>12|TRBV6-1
ASSDGRYNQPQH
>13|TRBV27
ASSRAGDVYETQY
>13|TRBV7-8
ASSFKGRTDNEQF
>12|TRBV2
ASSATGVDYEQY
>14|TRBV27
ASSSLDRAGPYEQY
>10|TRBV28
ASEGSNQPQH
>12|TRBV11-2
ASSLERGAYEQY
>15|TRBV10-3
AINSGGLPGPNYGYT
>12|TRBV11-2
ASRGTLNTGELF
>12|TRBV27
ASSPRTAPGTQY
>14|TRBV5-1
ASSYPTGTNTGELF
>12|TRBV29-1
SVASGRGLWEQY
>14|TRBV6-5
ASSYRRQDGTSPLH
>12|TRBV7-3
ASSLEGGGYEQY
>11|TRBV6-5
ASKVQGLDTLH
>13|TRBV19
ASSIVSGGQQPQH
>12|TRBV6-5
ASSYLAGDGEQY
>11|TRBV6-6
ASDYRGNSEAF
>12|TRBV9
ASSVGTGFQPQH